This T cell receptor (beta chain) was found in a study of T-cell memory formation after mild COVID-19. The CDR3 consists of 12 residues. Germline loops: CDR1 SGHRS, CDR2 YFSETQ. V shed 0 bases and J shed 2 bases, with 3 bases lying between them. The table lists this clonotype with many counts. TCRdb analysed the 5' RACE reads with MiXCR anew, one entry per CDR3 protein. The sample consists of approximately 300,000 distinct CDR3 sequences, 7% to 10% of them appearing once. The TCR comes from a man aged 18-30 years who had mild COVID-19 (a few samples of this study predate the infection). Cell type and time point are not known. The V call is TRBV5-1, the J call TRBJ2-7; no clear D. The sample comprised PBMCs or a T cell subset sorted from them (not recorded which). The CDR3 spells CASSLGAYEQYF. The CDR3 region has the DNA TGCGCCAGCAGCTTGGGGGCCTACGAGCAGTACTTC.